This TCR beta chain was sequenced for a study of cytomegalovirus exposure and HLA in healthy donors. The PCR used 60 Vbeta and 13 Jbeta primers. Generated by immunoSEQ multiplex PCR, the TCRdb table keeps only in-frame clones and is missing some. In the table there are fewer than 140,000 clones, around 76% of which are singletons. The sequenced sample consisted of PBMCs. This receptor was identified in a woman between 50 and 59 years old in good health and CMV-seropositive.

CDR3 sequence (DNA): TGTGCCAGCTCAGTCACAGGGTTTAATCAGCCCCAGCATTTT. Translated: CASSVTGFNQPQHF. This chain connects TRBV18 to TRBJ1-5, with D possibly TRBD1 on 6 matching bases. CDR1 is KGHSH and CDR2 is LQKENI in the germline V gene. Trimming left V 5 bases short and J 4 bases short, with 12 bases between. This CDR3 is built from 14 residues. Full variable domain (remainder filled in from reference TRBV18 and TRBJ1-5): NAGVMQNPRHLVRRRGQEARLRCSPMKGHSHVYWYRQLPEEGLKFMVYLQKENIIDESGMPKERFSAEFPKEGPSILRIQQVVRGDSAAYFCASSVTGFNQPQHFGDGTRLSIL.